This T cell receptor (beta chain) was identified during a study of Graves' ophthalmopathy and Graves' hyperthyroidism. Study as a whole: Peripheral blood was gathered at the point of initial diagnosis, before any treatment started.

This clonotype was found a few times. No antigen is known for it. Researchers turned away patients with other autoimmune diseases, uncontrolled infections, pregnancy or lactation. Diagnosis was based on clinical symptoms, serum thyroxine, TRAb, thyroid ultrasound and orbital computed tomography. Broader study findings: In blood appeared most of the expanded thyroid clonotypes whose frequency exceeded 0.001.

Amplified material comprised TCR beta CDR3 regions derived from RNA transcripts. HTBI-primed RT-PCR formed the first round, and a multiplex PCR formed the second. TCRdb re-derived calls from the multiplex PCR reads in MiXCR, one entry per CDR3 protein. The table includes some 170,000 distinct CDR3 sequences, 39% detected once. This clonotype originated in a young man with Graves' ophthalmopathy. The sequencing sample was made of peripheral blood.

The CDR3 DNA follows: TGTGCCAGCAGTGAACCAACGGAGCAGTACTTC. It specifies CASSEPTEQYF. V gene TRBV6-1 combines with J gene TRBJ2-7; D is uncertain. This CDR3 is 11 amino acids long. V was shortened by 2 bases and J by 7 bases, with 6 bases between the two germline ends. Germline loops: CDR1 MNHNS, CDR2 SASEGT.